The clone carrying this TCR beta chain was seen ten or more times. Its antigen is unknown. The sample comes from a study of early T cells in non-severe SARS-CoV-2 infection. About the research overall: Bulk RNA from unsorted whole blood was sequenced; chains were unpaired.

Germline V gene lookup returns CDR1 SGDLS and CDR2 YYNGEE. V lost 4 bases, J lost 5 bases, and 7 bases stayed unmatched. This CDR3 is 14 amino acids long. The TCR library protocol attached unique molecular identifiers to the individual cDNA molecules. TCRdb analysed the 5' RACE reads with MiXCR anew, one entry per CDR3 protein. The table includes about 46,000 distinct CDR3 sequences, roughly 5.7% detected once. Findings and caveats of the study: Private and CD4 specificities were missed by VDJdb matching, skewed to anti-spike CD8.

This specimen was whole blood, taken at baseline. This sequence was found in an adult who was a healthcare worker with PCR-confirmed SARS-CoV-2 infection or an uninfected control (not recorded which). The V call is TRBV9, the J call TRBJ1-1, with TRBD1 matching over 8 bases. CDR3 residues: CASSQAGGYTEAFF. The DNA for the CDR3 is TGTGCCAGCAGCCAAGCAGGGGGCTATACTGAAGCTTTCTTT.